One TCR beta chain is described in this entry. These data come from a study of cytomegalovirus exposure and HLA in healthy donors. The wider study: The approximately 110 validation repertoires used a platform that matched the one used for the approximately 610 first-cohort repertoires, as a later analysis reported.

Trimming cost V 5 bases and J 3 bases, with 10 bases left between them. This CDR3 contains 13 residues. The V gene's germline CDR1 is SGHAT and CDR2 FQNNGV. Using immunoSEQ multiplex PCR, the repertoire was profiled, and TCRdb retains in-frame clones only, with some absent. The table has about 73,000 clones, around 90% seen once. The sequenced sample consisted of PBMCs. This chain joins TRBV11-2 and TRBJ1-1; D is possibly TRBD1 (5 bases). The receptor comes from a woman under 30 in good health and CMV-seropositive. CDR3 in amino acids: CASSVMTDTEAFF. In DNA form, the CDR3 reads TGTGCCAGCAGCGTAATGACAGACACTGAAGCTTTCTTT.